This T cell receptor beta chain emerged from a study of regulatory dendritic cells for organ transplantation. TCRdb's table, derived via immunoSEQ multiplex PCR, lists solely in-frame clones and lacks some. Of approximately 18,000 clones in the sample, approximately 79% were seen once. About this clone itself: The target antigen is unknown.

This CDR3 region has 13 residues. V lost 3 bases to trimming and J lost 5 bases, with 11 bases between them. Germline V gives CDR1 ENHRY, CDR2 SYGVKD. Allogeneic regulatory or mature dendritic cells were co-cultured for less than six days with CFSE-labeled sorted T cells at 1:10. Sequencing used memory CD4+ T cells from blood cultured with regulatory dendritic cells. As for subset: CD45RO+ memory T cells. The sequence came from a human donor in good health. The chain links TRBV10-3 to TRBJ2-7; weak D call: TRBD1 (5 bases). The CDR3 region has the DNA TGTGCCATCAGTGACAGGGAACCCCACGAGCAGTACTTC. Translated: CAISDREPHEQYF.